This T cell receptor (beta chain) was retrieved from a study of T cells in Graves' hyperthyroidism and ophthalmopathy. Whole-study findings and limits: Ophthalmopathy onset followed model prediction by a median approximately 7 months. Among thyroid clonotypes expanded above 0.001, most also appeared in blood.

Any patient presenting with uncontrolled infection, other autoimmune disease, pregnancy or lactation was left out. The diagnostic basis comprised clinical symptoms, serum thyroxine and TRAb, thyroid ultrasound and orbital computed tomography. Using RNA transcripts as the source, TCR beta CDR3 regions were amplified. First-round RT-PCR targeting the TCR CDR3 was performed with the HTBI primer set. MiXCR, run by TCRdb on the multiplex PCR reads, gives a single entry per CDR3 protein. There are about 660,000 distinct CDR3 sequences in the sample; roughly 46% occur only once, and under 8% lies in the top ten. Turning to this clonotype: What it binds is not known.

CDR3 size: 15 residues. Trimming took 3 bases from V and 2 from J; bases not matched to a gene: 3. The J gene is TRBJ1-2, the V gene TRBV12-3 or TRBV12-4; 10 nucleotides line up with TRBD1. Material: peripheral blood or thyroid tissue (not recorded which). The sequence came from an adult man with Graves' disease, either hyperthyroidism or ophthalmopathy (not recorded which). This CDR3 reads CASSLGDRGNYGYTF. As DNA, the CDR3 is TGTGCCAGCAGTTTGGGGGACAGGGGAAACTATGGCTACACCTTC.